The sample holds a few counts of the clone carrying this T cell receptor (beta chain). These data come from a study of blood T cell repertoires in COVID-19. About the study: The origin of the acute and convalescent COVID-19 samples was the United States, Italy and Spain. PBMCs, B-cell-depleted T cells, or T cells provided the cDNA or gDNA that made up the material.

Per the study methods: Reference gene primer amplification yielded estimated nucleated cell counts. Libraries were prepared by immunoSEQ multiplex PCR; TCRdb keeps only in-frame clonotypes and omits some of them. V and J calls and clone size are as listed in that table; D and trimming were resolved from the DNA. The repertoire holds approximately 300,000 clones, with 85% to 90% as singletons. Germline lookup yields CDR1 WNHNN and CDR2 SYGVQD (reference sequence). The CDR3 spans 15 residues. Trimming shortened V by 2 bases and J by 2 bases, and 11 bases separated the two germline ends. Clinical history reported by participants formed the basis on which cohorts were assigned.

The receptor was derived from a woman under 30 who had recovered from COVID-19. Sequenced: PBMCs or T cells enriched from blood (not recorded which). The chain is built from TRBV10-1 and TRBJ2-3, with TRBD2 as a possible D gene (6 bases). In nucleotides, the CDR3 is TGCGCCAGCAGTGAGGGAGGGTCTCACACAGATACGCAGTATTTT. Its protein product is CASSEGGSHTDTQYF.